This TCR beta chain comes out of a study of OX40 agonist ivuxolimab in advanced cancers. Points from the study as a whole: Clonal expansion by week 6 occurred in CD4+ and CD8+ blood T cells (at 0.1 to 3.0 mg/kg).

Assay: immunoSEQ multiplex PCR; the TCRdb copy retains only in-frame clones and omits some. The repertoire consists of roughly 48,000 clones, with around nine tenths occurring once and the leading ten covering around a tenth. The V gene lost 8 bases and the J gene lost 0 bases, with 16 bases spanning the gap. CDR1 is MNHNS and CDR2 is SASEGT in the germline V gene. The CDR3 has 15 residues. This clone appeared once. What it binds is not known. The clonotype was recovered from an adult with an advanced solid tumor such as melanoma, head and neck, liver or kidney cancer. The sequencing used CD4+ or CD8+ T cells sorted from blood, collected in a trial of the OX40 agonist ivuxolimab. This sequence joins TRBV6-1 and TRBJ2-5; D remains unclear. The chain's CDR3 is CASAENSLYQETQYF. DNA of the CDR3: TGTGCCAGCGCGGAGAACTCCCTTTACCAAGAGACCCAGTACTTC.